The 8 T cell receptor beta chains listed next were all sequenced from one sample in a study of T cell responses to AZD1222 COVID-19 vaccine. Profiled with immunoSEQ multiplex PCR; TCRdb holds only in-frame clones, not every one. The table records 150,000 to 200,000 clones, around 95% of them present only once. The source material was peripheral blood, sampled on day 0 of AZD1222 vaccination. The origin of the receptors is an adult in good health.

DNA of the CDR3: TGTGCCAGCAGTTACCTTGGGAGGAGCGAGCAGTACTTC. It is translated as CASSYLGRSEQYF. The rearrangement joins TRBV28 to TRBJ2-7, with TRBD2 as a possible D gene (6 bases). Germline values: CDR1 MDHEN, CDR2 SYDVKM. V lost 4 bases to trimming and J lost 6 bases, with 13 bases between them. The CDR3 loop spans 13 amino acids.

This clone was recorded once. The rearrangement joins TRBV28 to TRBJ1-2; D call uncertain. CDR3 length equals 15 residues. CDR1 is MDHEN, CDR2 SYDVKM, per germline. The ends were cut back, 1 base at V and 6 bases at J, with 15 bases in the middle. The CDR3 region has the DNA TGTGCCAGCAGTTTATTACGGCCCGATGCGGATGGCTACACCTTC. Translation gives CASSLLRPDADGYTF.

The chain recombines TRBV10-2 with TRBJ2-5, with 8 bases identical to TRBD1. Germline loops: CDR1 WSHSY, CDR2 SAAADI. There are 13 residues in the CDR3. V gave up 11 bases and J gave up 1 base; unmatched junction bases: 6. The CDR3 region is CAGSTGVQETQYF. The CDR3 coding sequence is TGCGCCGGATCGACAGGGGTCCAAGAGACCCAGTACTTC.

This chain uses TRBV2 with TRBJ2-7; possible D gene TRBD2, 6 bases. The CDR3 spans 11 residues. CDR1 is SNHLY, CDR2 FYNNEI, per germline. V was trimmed by 10 bases and J by 8 bases, leaving 15 bases between them. The DNA of the CDR3 is TGTGCCATCTTAGGGAGGTTTAAGCAGTACTTC. Its protein product is CAILGRFKQYF.

The rearrangement joins TRBV5-1 to TRBJ1-5; 10 bases agree with TRBD1. V trimming: 1 base; J trimming: 4 bases; junction bases outside the gene matches: 8. The CDR3 is made up of 17 amino acids. The germline CDR1 and CDR2 sequences are SGHRS and YFSETQ. CDR3 protein: CASSLRDRGFENQPQHF. CDR3 DNA sequence: TGCGCCAGCAGCTTGAGGGACAGGGGTTTCGAAAATCAGCCCCAGCATTTT.

V gene TRBV4-1 combines with J gene TRBJ1-1; unclear D gene. The ends were cut back, 3 bases at V and 6 bases at J, with 14 bases in the middle. The CDR3 loop spans 14 amino acids. Germline CDR1 MGHRA, CDR2 YSYEKL. The CDR3, as DNA: TGCGCCAGCAGCCAGACCTCTTGGACCCCTGAAGCTTTCTTT. It encodes CASSQTSWTPEAFF.

The chain has TRBV28 and TRBJ1-6; a weak D match, TRBD1 (5 bases). The V gene lost 3 bases and the J gene lost 7 bases, with 10 bases spanning the gap. The CDR3 has 14 amino acids. Germline CDR1 MDHEN, CDR2 SYDVKM. CDR3 sequence (DNA): TGTGCCAGCAGTTTGGGGCGGAAAAATTCACCCCTCCACTTT. This codes for CASSLGRKNSPLHF.

V and J are TRBV11-2 and TRBJ2-2; 16 bases map to TRBD2. The ends lost 5 bases at V and 5 bases at J; junction bases unmatched: 2. The CDR3 loop spans 16 amino acids. Germline CDR1 and CDR2: SGHAT and FQNNGV. CDR3 region: CASSKGLAGGTGELFF. CDR3 sequence (DNA): TGTGCCAGCAGCAAGGGACTAGCGGGAGGGACCGGGGAGCTGTTTTTT.